This TCR beta chain was documented in a study of cytomegalovirus exposure and HLA in healthy donors listed by TCRdb under 2017. The study in broad terms: An earlier analysis of about 530 of the donors reported about 280 Gb of sequence data and 95 million to 120 million unique TCR beta sequences obtained from some 200 million T cells. Approximately 300 gigabases of sequencing data and tens of millions of unique TCR sequences were included in an early release covering over 600 HLA-typed donors. Of the roughly 430 genotyped donors, 65% to 90% fell in the genetic ancestry cluster associated with self-reported Caucasian donors. The aim of the study was to test whether cataloging public T cell receptors could identify signatures of past pathogen exposure. Using immunosequencing, the study profiled T cell repertoires from about 650 subjects and related those repertoires to cytomegalovirus serostatus. Besides the first cohort of some 670 subjects, a separate validation cohort made up of 120 different subjects was used. The study combined high-throughput TCR immunosequencing, statistical association of individual TCRs with disease status, and machine learning to predict cytomegalovirus infection status. To study patterns of TCR occurrence, a later analysis re-analyzed previously published TCR beta repertoires from hundreds of donors and added high-resolution HLA genotyping. In the later analysis, no new phenotypic data were used to find candidate immune exposures; instead, reliance was placed on TCR beta sequences and their occurrence across donors. An earlier analysis of approximately 580 of the donors used high-throughput TCR beta sequencing to judge whether each TCR beta V gene segment behaved as functional or pseudogenic. Alongside the repertoire data, information on donor age, sex, ethnicity and CMV serostatus was compiled. A later genetic analysis used genome-wide SNP genotypes for 398 of the 666 donors, treating that subset as a discovery cohort. All discovery cohort repertoires had been generated on a single sequencing platform. HLA typing covered class I and class II loci at four-digit resolution. Typing coverage differed by locus: A, B, C, DRB1 and DQB1 were typed in about 629-630 donors, DQA1 in about 500, DPA1 in around 580, and DPB1 in 400 to 490. About 5 DR-DQ haplotypes were handled as single units for association and clustering, since linkage in the cohort was strong. On average, 235,054 unique TCR beta nucleotide sequences were sequenced per donor among 398 genotyped donors of the cohort, with 15% to 20% of those sequences being non-productive.

Notes on this clone: Its antigen is not yet known. Base qualities were left out, and no much larger clone turns up one base away.

Taken from cysteine to phenylalanine, the CDR3 has 16 residues. The DNA shown is the 48-base CDR3, in frame from base 1. The V and J ends are trimmed by 5 bases and 10 bases, leaving 21 bases between them. The germline V gene yields SGHVS for CDR1 and FQNEAQ for CDR2. In total, around 600 healthy bone marrow donors made up the cohort. All cohort members were sampled while nominally healthy, although unrecorded immune exposures were likely present. The donor was CMV seropositive and was included in the group of some 290 seropositive cohort members. A peripheral blood sample was provided by each donor, and peripheral blood mononuclear cells were used for TCR beta sequencing. The Qiagen DNeasy Blood Extraction Kit was used to extract genomic DNA from the blood cell samples. The method behind the library was the immunoSEQ multiplex PCR assay. A mixture of 60 forward primers for TCR Vbeta segments and 13 reverse primers for TCR Jbeta segments was used in the multiplex PCR. The CDR3 region of rearranged TCR beta genes was amplified from genomic DNA with a multiplex PCR assay. The amplified TCR beta libraries were sequenced on the Illumina HiSeq System as 87-base-pair reads. In the authors' own workflow: A later analysis counted approximately 84 million unique TCR beta chains across the approximately 700 repertoires, and roughly 10 million of these chains were shared by at least two donors. Raw reads were error-corrected and collapsed into unique sequences with a nearest-neighbor algorithm that merged closely related sequences to remove PCR and sequencing errors. To assign V, D and J gene segments, CDR3 sequences were aligned to IMGT reference sequences. For a sequence to be retained, at least a six-nucleotide match to both a V gene segment and a J gene segment was required. A rearrangement was called productive if the CDR3 had no stop codons and remained in frame with V and J, and every other rearrangement was called non-productive. Following IMGT convention, CDR3 was defined as the stretch from the second conserved V-encoded cysteine to the conserved J-encoded phenylalanine. Sequences without an unambiguous match to a single V gene segment were excluded from the earlier analysis of about 600 of the donors. In an earlier analysis of some 590 of the donors, V segments were called functional above 56.7% productive rearrangements and were called segregating when the between-donor standard deviation exceeded 5%. A statistical classification framework was developed to diagnose cytomegalovirus status using the catalog of TCR beta chain sequences. In a later analysis, TCR nucleotide sequences were compared against IMGT/GENE-DB human TR gene sequences so that V and J genes could be assigned. In a later analysis, CDR3 sequences and most-parsimonious VDJ recombination scenarios were assigned using the TCRdist pipeline. In a later analysis, every TCR beta chain was defined by the combination of its CDR3 amino acid sequence and its V-gene family, and reads without a unique V-gene family were dropped. As a way to deal with suspected cross-contamination and a sequencing artifact, a later analysis dropped nearly 600 nucleotide sequences that were highly shared and had low generation probability. For each public chain, a later analysis derived a clonal expansion index from normalized ranks of inferred template counts within each repertoire. In a later analysis, generation probabilities were computed using a VDJ recombination model fitted to out-of-frame rearrangements, and the results were checked against IGoR. In a later analysis, hypergeometric tests were used to score TCR-TCR, TCR-HLA and TCR-CMV co-occurrence, with a repertoire-size bias correction applied to TCR pairs. To estimate false discovery rates, a later analysis permuted the HLA or CMV assignments 20 times. A later analysis grouped co-occurring TCRs with DBSCAN, adding TCRdist sequence similarity when clustering within HLA-allele-positive subsets. Co-occurrence clustering excluded repertoires with fewer than 30,000 or more than 120,000 public chains, plus five with anomalous nucleotide sharing. The table was pulled from immuneACCESS by TCRdb, which kept in-frame rearrangements only. Such tables lose some clones; where checked, under half of the loss comes from unresolved V genes, and the rest has no known cause. V and J calls and clone size are copied from that table; D and trimming were computed from the DNA. The sample includes about 97,000 clones, with 79% observed a single time. The top ten clonotypes cover about 3.6% of the sample.

Overall study outcomes, separate from this receptor: In a later analysis, TCR association rates were found to vary across HLA loci, with the most associated TCRs seen for DRB1 alleles and the fewest for HLA-C alleles. In a later genetic analysis, fewer N-insertions in productive TCRs were reported among donors in an Asian-associated ancestry cluster than the roughly 670-donor mean. A total of 150 to 200 TCR beta chains were listed by the study as associated with cytomegalovirus. According to a later analysis, most CMV-associated TCR beta chains appeared to be HLA-restricted, and the HLA associations seemed to be driven largely by CMV exposure. Specific HLA alleles were associated with over 15,000 TCR beta sequences at a false discovery rate of 0.05 in a later analysis. A later analysis found that HLA-associated TCR beta chains were more clonally expanded and had lower generation probabilities than equally common non-associated chains. HLA typing was unavailable for some donors at each locus, so association tests used only the typed subset. Sequencing depth was assumed to be roughly uniform across donors in the presence/absence analyses, though that assumption may not hold. The earlier analysis of almost 600 of the donors excluded some 15 rarely observed V segments, including chromosome 9 orphons, because counts were too low. Immune exposure information for the cohort was limited to CMV serostatus. The cohort was sequenced for TCR beta chains only, and without alpha or paired-chain data the features that could be detected were limited. Broadly in line with IMGT annotations, most TCR beta V segments showed up in productive rearrangements about 90% or about 30% of the time in an earlier analysis of 587 of the donors. When HLA alleles, especially DR and DQ, strongly co-occurred, TCR associations were difficult to assign to individual alleles. An association between a missense DCLRE1C variant and V-gene and J-gene trimming of TCR beta chains was found in a later genetic analysis and replicated in an independent cohort. A few of the identified cytomegalovirus-associated TCR beta chains were confirmed in vitro to be specific for cytomegalovirus antigens. Correlated functional status among segregating V segments might be attributable to linkage disequilibrium, but an unknown experimental factor could not be ruled out. Across donors, most TCR sequences were observed very rarely, whereas some public TCRs were present in many individuals. The authors suggested that the approach could potentially be extended to other disease states and immunological phenotypes. Some IMGT-functional V segments, including TRBV6-2 and TRBV6-3, could not be told apart with the 87-base-pair reads, so those segments were excluded. Cytomegalovirus status was reported to be diagnosed by the classifier with high specificity and sensitivity in both the original and validation cohorts. A cluster of highly shared sequence variants was judged likely to represent a technical artifact of the sequencing pipeline. In a later analysis, several top co-occurrence clusters were reported to appear linked to parvovirus B19, influenza, CMV and Epstein-Barr virus. A further reported finding was that TCR beta sequences accurately predicted the HLA-A and HLA-B alleles for most subjects in the first cohort.

Sequenced sample: PBMCs. This TCR came from a male donor in good health and CMV-seropositive. Rearrangement joined TRBV7-8 to TRBJ1-6; D gene: possibly TRBD1, on 6 matching bases. The DNA sequence is given as TGTGCCAGCAGCCCCATGTCGGAAGGGGGTTGGTCACCCCTCCACTTT. The resulting protein is CASSPMSEGGWSPLHF.